The entry that follows covers one T cell receptor beta chain sequence. Its matching antigen is unknown. This specimen belongs to a study of shared clonotypes between healthy human individuals. Study-level results: A handful of donors showed sharing of around 5% of naive CD4 clonotypes. The study generally estimated greater richness for naive than memory subsets.

The data were produced by immunoSEQ multiplex PCR, yet TCRdb's version contains in-frame clones alone and is incomplete. This table holds about 1.1 million clones, 70% to 85% found once. Nashville, Tennessee was home to all donors, who were Caucasian adults. CD4+ cell separation produced CD45RA+ naive and CD45RA-negative memory subsets. This sequence originates from a man aged 18 to 29 in good health. Some clones in this sample may be carry-over from other donors' samples. The material sequenced was memory CD4+ T cells from PBMCs. The subset denotes: CD45RA-negative fraction.

The CDR3 region has the DNA TGTGCCAGCAGCCCAACAGGGGACGCCAAAAACATTCAGTACTTC. It yields the protein CASSPTGDAKNIQYF. V is TRBV7-9 and J is TRBJ2-4, with 7 bases identical to TRBD1. From germline, CDR1 is SEHNR and CDR2 FQNEAQ (reference sequence). The trim removed 5 bases at V and 1 base at J, leaving 5 bases unmatched. This CDR3 has 15 residues.